This T cell receptor (beta chain) was retrieved from a study of T cell responses to AZD1222 COVID-19 vaccine. General study findings and limits: Only a handful of AZD1222 recipients, roughly six in all, had baseline seropositivity.

The method was immunoSEQ multiplex PCR; TCRdb's version includes in-frame clones alone and lacks a portion of them. The repertoire holds about 140,000 clones, with approximately 92% as singletons. Germline V lookup: CDR1 SEHNR, CDR2 FQNEAQ (reference sequence). The CDR3 is 14 residues long. V lost 5 bases, J lost 2 bases, and 6 bases stayed unmatched. With respect to this clone: Antigen specificity is unknown.

This rearrangement joins TRBV7-9 to TRBJ2-7, with 7 bases fitting TRBD2. The sample was peripheral blood, taken 28 days after the second AZD1222 dose. The clonotype originates from an adult who received the AZD1222 COVID-19 vaccine. As DNA, the CDR3 is TGTGCCAGCAGCGCCCCGGGACTAACCTACGAGCAGTACTTC. It codes for CASSAPGLTYEQYF. Together with reference TRBV7-9 and TRBJ2-7, the CDR3 gives the full variable domain: DTGVSQNPRHKITKRGQNVTFRCDPISEHNRLYWYRQTLGQGPEFLTYFQNEAQLEKSRLLSDRFSAERPKGSFSTLEIQRTEQGDSAMYLCASSAPGLTYEQYFGPGTRLTVT.